This T cell receptor (beta chain) originates from a study of T cells in Graves' hyperthyroidism and ophthalmopathy (dated by TCRdb to between 2018 and 2020). A note on the overall study: Peripheral blood samples were taken at the time of initial diagnosis, prior to any treatment. TCR V-J signatures able to tell the groups apart were searched for in a discovery cohort of more than 90 patients, of whom 40 to 45 had Graves' ophthalmopathy and about 60 had stable Graves' hyperthyroidism. TCR Vbeta CDR3 sequencing of 120 to 150 peripheral blood samples (over 40 ophthalmopathy, roughly 72 hyperthyroidism and around 17 progressor patients) is reported in the paper. The study also compared thyroid tissue and blood T-cell repertoires from roughly six Graves' hyperthyroidism patients. Prospective prediction of ophthalmopathy was tested in an independent validation cohort consisting of 18 hyperthyroidism patients and more than 15 patients who later progressed to ophthalmopathy. After sampling, hyperthyroidism patients received methimazole starting at 30 mg daily, and ophthalmopathy patients received high-dose intravenous methylprednisolone. For training and testing, the 80 to 100 patients in the discovery cohort were randomly divided in a 7:3 ratio. Study-wide findings and limitations: Blood samples also contained most of the expanded thyroid clonotypes (frequency above 0.001), which suggests that blood repertoires may reflect thyroid immune responses. During validation, the model predicted progression to ophthalmopathy a median of roughly six months ahead of onset, with 70.59% sensitivity and almost 75% specificity. Sample size was not statistically predetermined, and investigators were not blinded to group allocation. A 13 V-J signature model separated ophthalmopathy from stable hyperthyroidism, with 87.88% sensitivity and roughly 84% specificity in cross-validation and 80%/75% in testing.

This clonotype was found a few times. No antigen is known for it. A single base separates this from a much larger clone, so it may be a read error. Ophthalmopathy patients had moderately to severely active disease, with a Clinical Activity Score of 3 or more, a NOSPECS grade of 4 or more, and a disease duration of less than 3 months. The study excluded patients with uncontrolled infections, other autoimmune diseases, pregnancy or lactation. Diagnoses relied on clinical symptoms, serum thyroxine and TRAb, thyroid ultrasound and orbital computed tomography. PBMCs were separated from approximately 10 ml of fresh peripheral blood using Ficoll-Paque density gradient centrifugation. Trizol reagent was used to extract total RNA, and RNA quality was then checked on an Agilent 2100 Bioanalyzer. TCR beta CDR3 regions were amplified from RNA transcripts. For the first round of RT-PCR on the TCR CDR3, the HTBI primer set was used together with the Qiagen OneStep RT-PCR kit. The libraries were constructed in a second round of multiplex PCR and then size-selected and purified. The libraries were sequenced on an Illumina HiSeq2000 using paired-end 100 bp reads. The original pipeline was this. SOAPnuke was used to process the raw data, with reads discarded if the reads contained adapters or uncalled bases, had a mean Phred below 15, or lacked an exact constant-primer or identifier match. High-quality paired reads were merged using COPE v1.2.5, and each unique nucleotide sequence was defined as a clonotype. MiTCR v1.1 was used to align the clonotypes against IMGT TRBV, TRBD and TRBJ reference segments. Analysis was restricted to V-J combinations with a frequency above 0.0001, which covered 98% to 99.2% of repertoires. The TCS score was defined as the ratio of F50 (clonal expansion) to E x V (chaos), calculated using BLOSUM62-based TCRdist between CDR3 peptides within each V-J. Welch's t-statistics and random forest reduced 500 to 550 V-J features to under 15, which were used in a naive Bayes classifier (R e1071). TCRdb reprocessed the public reads (quality trimming at Q25 with fastp, clone calling with MiXCR) and kept in-frame beta chains. CDR3 protein sequences are deduplicated, and each keeps its most common genes and DNA. None of the V and J calls come from the authors' own analysis; TCRdb made them. This sample has some 340,000 distinct CDR3 sequences in its table, and around 15% of those were observed once. The ten largest clones take up roughly 35% of the sample.

The TCR sequence derives from a woman in her thirties or forties with Graves' ophthalmopathy. The sample was blood.

The CDR3 here reads CASSQEREGTDTQYF. The DNA sequence follows: TGTGCCAGCAGTCAGGAGCGGGAGGGCACAGATACGCAGTATTTT. The V gene is TRBV2 and the J gene is TRBJ2-3; 9 central nucleotides agree with TRBD2. Sequences SNHLY (CDR1) and FYNNEI (CDR2) are obtained from the germline V gene. Spanning cysteine to phenylalanine, the CDR3 consists of 15 amino acids. Of the read, only the CDR3 DNA is kept; its 45 bases are in frame from base 1. For this chain, trimming is 5 bases at the V end and 1 base at the J end, and the number of junction bases without a gene match is 4.